This TCR beta chain was found in a study of cytomegalovirus exposure and HLA in healthy donors. Study-level results: Later genetic work tied a missense DCLRE1C variant to beta-chain V and J trimming. Previous analysis showed most TCR beta V segments were productive about 90% or about 30% of the time. Several of the most significant clusters appeared, in a later analysis, to be linked to common viral pathogens. A later examination showed that TCR association rates differed by HLA locus, with DRB1 most and HLA-C fewest.

On this clone itself: Its target is not known.

PCR was performed using 60 Vbeta and 13 Jbeta primers. Sequencing used immunoSEQ multiplex PCR; TCRdb keeps in-frame clones, though not all of them. The repertoire holds under 95,000 clones, with about two thirds as singletons. This CDR3 contains 17 residues. Looked up from germline, CDR1 is SGHTA and CDR2 is FQGTGA. J was trimmed by 1 base and V by 5 bases; bases with no gene match: 12. Sequencing used PBMCs. This sequence joins TRBV7-3 and TRBJ2-5; 8 bases line up with TRBD1. This sequence originates from a woman between 35 and 50 years old in good health and CMV-seropositive. The CDR3 region is CASSPNKPGTGQETQYF. DNA of the CDR3: TGTGCCAGCAGCCCAAATAAACCCGGGACAGGCCAAGAGACCCAGTACTTC.